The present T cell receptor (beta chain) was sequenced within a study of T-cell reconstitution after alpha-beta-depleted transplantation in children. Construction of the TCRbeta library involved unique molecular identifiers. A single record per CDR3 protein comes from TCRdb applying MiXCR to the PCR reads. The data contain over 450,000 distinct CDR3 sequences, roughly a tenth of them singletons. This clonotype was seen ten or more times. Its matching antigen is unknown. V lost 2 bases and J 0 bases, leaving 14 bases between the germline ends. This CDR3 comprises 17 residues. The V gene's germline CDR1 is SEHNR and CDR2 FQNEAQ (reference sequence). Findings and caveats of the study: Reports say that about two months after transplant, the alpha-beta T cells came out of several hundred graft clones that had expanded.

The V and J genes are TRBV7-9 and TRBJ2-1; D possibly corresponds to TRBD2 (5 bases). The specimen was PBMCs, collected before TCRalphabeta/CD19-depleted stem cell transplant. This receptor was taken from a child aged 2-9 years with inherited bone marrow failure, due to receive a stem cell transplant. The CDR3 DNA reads TGTGCCAGCAGCTTACCTTTGCGGGCAAGCTCCTACAATGAGCAGTTCTTC. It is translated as CASSLPLRASSYNEQFF. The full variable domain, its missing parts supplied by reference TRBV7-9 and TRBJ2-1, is DTGVSQNPRHKITKRGQNVTFRCDPISEHNRLYWYRQTLGQGPEFLTYFQNEAQLEKSRLLSDRFSAERPKGSFSTLEIQRTEQGDSAMYLCASSLPLRASSYNEQFFGPGTRLTVL.